This T cell receptor (beta chain) was captured in a study of regulatory T cells in long-lasting Graves disease. This clonotype was seen more than once but under ten times. Relying on iRepertoire HTBI primers and Arm-PCR of CDR3 regions, the team built TCR beta libraries. From the multiplex PCR reads, TCRdb called clonotypes with MiXCR, one entry per CDR3 protein. The sample holds 350,000 to 550,000 distinct CDR3 sequences, 14% seen once. Time point given: newly diagnosed GD, antithyroid drugs for less than 3 months. Researchers made the TCR library from RNA that was extracted from PBMCs. Diagnosis followed American Thyroid Association guidelines for Graves' disease. Separately, the same data were catalogued under a study of T cells in Graves' hyperthyroidism and ophthalmopathy. That publication notes: Most expanded thyroid clonotypes above 0.001 recurred in blood. Ophthalmopathy was distinguished from stable hyperthyroidism by 13 V-J signatures.

Sample: peripheral blood mononuclear cells (PBMCs), taken at new diagnosis, from a patient treated with antithyroid drugs. The clonotype comes from a woman aged 45-65 years with Graves disease.

This chain's CDR3 is CASRAMVGSYNEQFF. The CDR3 DNA sequence: TGTGCCAGCAGGGCTATGGTGGGCTCCTACAATGAGCAGTTCTTC. The chain is built from TRBV6-1 and TRBJ2-1; unclear D gene. The CDR3 is 15 amino acids. Deletions cut 6 bases from V and 0 bases from J, with 12 bases between. CDR1 MNHNS and CDR2 SASEGT come from the germline V gene.